Given below is one TCR beta chain in context. Antigen unknown. The record originates from a study of response to subunit inactivated influenza vaccine. The study's findings and limits: Authors proposed each seasonal influenza vaccination draws in few new T cells.

TCRdb redid the calling of the RT-PCR reads with MiXCR, one entry per CDR3 protein. The repertoire holds hundreds of thousands of distinct CDR3 sequences, with 25% as singletons. V was cut by 2 bases and J by 5 bases, with 12 bases left in between. Germline CDR1 reads SGHTA; CDR2 reads FQGNSA. The CDR3 is 14 amino acids. This rearrangement joins TRBV7-2 to TRBJ2-5, with D possibly matching TRBD1 (5 bases). The sample in question was CD4+ T cells sorted from PBMCs, obtained 4 to 6 days after vaccination. This TCR came from a man between 50 and 59 years old who received an inactivated influenza vaccine. The DNA of the CDR3 is TGTGCCAGCAGCTTATGGGGCCTGCGGGAGACCCAGTACTTC. Translated: CASSLWGLRETQYF.